The entry below gives a single TCR beta chain sequence along with its context. The data derive from a study of CD8+ T cells in alopecia areata. Looked up from germline, CDR1 is SGHDT and CDR2 is YYEEEE. The CDR3 runs 12 residues. The V end was cut by 2 bases, the J end by 1 base, with 4 bases between. Sequencing used cDNA as its template, made by extracting RNA and reverse transcribing it. TCRdb's table, derived via immunoSEQ multiplex PCR, lists solely in-frame clones and lacks some. Of roughly 59,000 clones listed, 45% to 55% are singletons. The material was CD8+ T cells sorted from blood, obtained at week 0. The chain is built from TRBV5-6 and TRBJ2-7; D is uncertain. This receptor was obtained from a human donor with alopecia areata. The CDR3 is CASSFQSYEQYF. The CDR3, as DNA: TGTGCCAGCAGCTTCCAGTCCTACGAGCAGTACTTC.